Given below is one T cell receptor beta chain in context. Its cognate antigen is unknown. This entry is derived from a study of OX40 agonist ivuxolimab in advanced cancers. Whole-study findings and limits: No antigen was identified for the clonally expanded peripheral T cells.

Germline V lookup: CDR1 SEHNR, CDR2 FQNEAQ (reference sequence). This CDR3 comprises 16 residues. Trimming at V came to 2 bases and at J to 4 bases, leaving 8 bases not matched to a gene. Drawing of blood for sampling happened at baseline, at cycle 4 day 1, and at cycle 7 day 1. The table came from immunoSEQ multiplex PCR; TCRdb's copy has only in-frame clones and leaves some out. The sample yields some 60,000 clones, 90% to 95% seen once. The sequences come from CD4+ or CD8+ T cells sorted from blood, collected in a trial of the OX40 agonist ivuxolimab. The receptor's source is an adult with an advanced solid tumor such as melanoma, head and neck, liver or kidney cancer. The rearrangement joins TRBV7-9 to TRBJ1-5; the match to TRBD1 covers 7 bases. In DNA form, the CDR3 reads TGTGCCAGCAGCTTATCCGGGACAGAGGGAAATCAGCCCCAGCATTTT. It encodes CASSLSGTEGNQPQHF.